The clone carrying this T cell receptor beta chain was recorded many times. This specimen belongs to a study of identical twins. This CDR3 spans 14 amino acids. Germline V gene lookup returns CDR1 SGHRS and CDR2 YFSETQ. With V trimmed by 4 bases and J by 5 bases, 5 bases remained unmatched. TCRdb re-called the 5' RACE reads with MiXCR, one entry per CDR3 protein. The sample lists around 960,000 distinct CDR3 sequences; 10% to 15% were seen once. These same data were also listed under a study on yellow fever vaccine responses in identical twins. That report notes: Twins' vaccine T cell response reportedly gave the appearance of partial convergence and partial personalization.

The chain uses TRBV5-1 and TRBJ2-1, with TRBD2 matching over 8 bases. Sequenced sample: PBMCs. The receptor was derived from a woman aged 18-35 years in good health. The CDR3 region has the DNA TGCGCCAGCAGCCAACCGGGGGGGAACAATGAGCAGTTCTTC. Protein: CASSQPGGNNEQFF.